Sequencing of this T cell receptor (beta chain) was carried out in a study of human T cells and chemical hapten exposure. Study at large: The sensitizing agent was 2% DPC, placed on roughly 2 cm by roughly 2 cm of upper inner arm skin. Recorded diagnoses among the mostly female patients were alopecia areata, totalis or universalis.

CDR1 and CDR2 (germline): SQVTM, ANQGSEA. V gave up 6 bases and J gave up 4 bases, with 10 bases separating them. The CDR3 extends over 11 amino acids. Time point reported: patch test 1, 2 weeks after DPC sensitization. Treatment in this sample: therapeutic diphenylcyclopropenone sensitization with weekly scalp DPC. Each CDR3 protein gets one entry after TCRdb re-called the RACE reads with MiXCR. The repertoire holds roughly 360,000 distinct CDR3 sequences, with more than 4.5% as singletons. The chain is built from TRBV29-1 and TRBJ2-7; D might be TRBD2 (5 bases). This receptor was taken from a woman in her forties or fifties with alopecia areata. Some clones in this sample may be carry-over from other donors' samples. The sample was whole blood, taken in connection with sensitization to the hapten diphenylcyclopropenone (DPC). The CDR3 region has the DNA TGCAGCGTCCGATCGGGGTACGAGCAGTACTTC. Protein product: CSVRSGYEQYF.